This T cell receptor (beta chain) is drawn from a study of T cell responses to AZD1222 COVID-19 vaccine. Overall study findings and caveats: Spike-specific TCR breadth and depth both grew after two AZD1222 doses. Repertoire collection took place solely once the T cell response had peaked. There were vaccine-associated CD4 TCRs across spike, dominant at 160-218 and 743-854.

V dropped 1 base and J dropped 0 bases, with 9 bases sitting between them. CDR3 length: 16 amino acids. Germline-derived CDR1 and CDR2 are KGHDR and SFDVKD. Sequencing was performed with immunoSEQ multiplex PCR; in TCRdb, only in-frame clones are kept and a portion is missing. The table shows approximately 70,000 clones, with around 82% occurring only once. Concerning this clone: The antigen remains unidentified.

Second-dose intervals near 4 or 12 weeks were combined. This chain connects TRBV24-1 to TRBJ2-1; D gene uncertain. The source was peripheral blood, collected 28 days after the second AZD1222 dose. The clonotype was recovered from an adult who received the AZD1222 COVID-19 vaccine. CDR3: CATSDFVSSSYNEQFF. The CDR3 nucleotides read TGTGCCACCAGTGATTTTGTTTCAAGCTCCTACAATGAGCAGTTCTTC.